This TCR beta chain was captured in a study of blood T cell repertoires in COVID-19. Across the study: Samples taken during acute and convalescent COVID-19 were collected in the United States, Italy and Spain. PBMCs, B-cell-depleted T cells, or T cells were the source of the cDNA or gDNA that made up the material.

How the authors handled the data: Amplification of reference gene primers was used by the study to estimate nucleated cell counts. Clones were sequenced by immunoSEQ multiplex PCR, and TCRdb holds only the in-frame ones, with some missing. V and J calls and clone size are as listed in that table; D and trimming were resolved from the DNA. The data contain 150,000 to 200,000 clones, 85% to 90% of them singletons. V lost 5 bases and J lost 5, with 12 bases in between. Germline CDR1 reads PRHDT; CDR2 reads FYEKMQ (reference sequence). The CDR3 covers 13 residues. The chain links TRBV13 to TRBJ1-1; D gene unclear. The sample comprised peripheral blood. The origin of this receptor is a man aged 50 to 60 with acute or convalescent COVID-19. The CDR3, as DNA: TGTGCCAGCAGCATGACCCGGGGAACTGAAGCTTTCTTT. Its translation: CASSMTRGTEAFF.